What follows is one TCR beta chain and its context. Its specificity is not known. These data are taken from a study of OX40 agonist ivuxolimab in advanced cancers. At the level of the study: Patients with prior anti-PD-1, anti-PD-L1 or anti-CTLA-4 therapy were eligible; about 41% had some.

The data were produced by immunoSEQ multiplex PCR, yet TCRdb's version contains in-frame clones alone and is incomplete. This table has approximately 68,000 clones, about 92% appearing once. V was clipped by 3 bases and J by 2 bases, with 8 bases between them. CDR1 is SGDLS and CDR2 is YYNGEE in the germline V gene. The CDR3 runs 13 residues. Findings of the study overall: More expanded clones were seen, on average, in CD8+ T cells than in CD4+.

Samples were taken at baseline and on day 1 of cycles 4 and 7. The sequence was collected from an adult with an advanced solid tumor such as melanoma, head and neck, liver or kidney cancer. This sample comprised CD4+ or CD8+ T cells sorted from blood, obtained in a trial of the OX40 agonist ivuxolimab. The chain uses TRBV9 and TRBJ2-5; the D gene is possibly TRBD1 (5 bases). The CDR3 DNA reads as TGTGCCAGCAGCGAAGACAGTCAAGAGACCCAGTACTTC. This encodes CASSEDSQETQYF.